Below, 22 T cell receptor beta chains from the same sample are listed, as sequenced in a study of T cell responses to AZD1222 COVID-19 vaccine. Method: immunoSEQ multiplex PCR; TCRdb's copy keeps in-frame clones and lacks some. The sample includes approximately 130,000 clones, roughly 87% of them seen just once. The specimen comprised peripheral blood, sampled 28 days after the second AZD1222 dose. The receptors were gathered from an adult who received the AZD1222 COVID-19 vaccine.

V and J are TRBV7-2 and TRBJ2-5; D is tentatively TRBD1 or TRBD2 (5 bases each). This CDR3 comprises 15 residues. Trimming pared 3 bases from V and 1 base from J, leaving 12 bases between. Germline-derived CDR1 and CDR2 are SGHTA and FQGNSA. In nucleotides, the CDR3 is TGTGCCAGCAGCTTCTATTCCGGGACCCAAGAGACCCAGTACTTC. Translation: CASSFYSGTQETQYF.

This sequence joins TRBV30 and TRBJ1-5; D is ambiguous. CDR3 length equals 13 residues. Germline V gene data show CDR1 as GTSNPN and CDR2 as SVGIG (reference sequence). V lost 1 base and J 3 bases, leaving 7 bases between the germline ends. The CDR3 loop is CAWSAQTNQPQHF. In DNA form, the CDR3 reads TGTGCCTGGAGTGCACAGACCAATCAGCCCCAGCATTTT.

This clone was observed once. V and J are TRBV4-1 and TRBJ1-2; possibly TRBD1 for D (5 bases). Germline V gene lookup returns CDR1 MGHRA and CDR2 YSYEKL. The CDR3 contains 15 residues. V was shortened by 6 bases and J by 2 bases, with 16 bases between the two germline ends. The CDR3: CASRTGTLANYGYTF. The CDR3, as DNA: TGCGCCAGCAGAACCGGGACCCTCGCCAACTATGGCTACACCTTC.

CDR3 nucleotides: TGTGCCAGCAGCCAAGGGGGGACAGTTGAAGCTTTCTTT. This codes for CASSQGGTVEAFF. V usage is TRBV3-1 (or the pseudogene TRBV3-2) and J usage is TRBJ1-1, with 7 bases identical to TRBD1. This CDR3 contains 13 residues. V gave up 1 base and J gave up 7 bases; unmatched junction bases: 3. Germline V gene lookup returns CDR1 LGHDT and CDR2 YNNKEL (reference sequence).

As DNA, the CDR3 is TGCGCCAGCAGCCAAACCCGGACAGGGGCCTTTCTGGACACCGGGGAGCTGTTTTTT. Its translation is CASSQTRTGAFLDTGELFF. The chain is built from TRBV4-1 and TRBJ2-2; 9 bases fit TRBD1. The CDR3 length is 19 residues. Germline V gene data show CDR1 as MGHRA and CDR2 as YSYEKL. V shed 2 bases, J shed 3 bases, and the junction held 13 bases outside the gene matches.

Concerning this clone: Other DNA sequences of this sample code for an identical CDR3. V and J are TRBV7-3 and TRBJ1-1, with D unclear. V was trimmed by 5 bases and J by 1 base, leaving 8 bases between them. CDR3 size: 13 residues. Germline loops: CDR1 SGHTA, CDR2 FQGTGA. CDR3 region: CASSRGGNTEAFF. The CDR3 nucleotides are TGTGCCAGCAGCCGCGGAGGGAACACTGAAGCTTTCTTT.

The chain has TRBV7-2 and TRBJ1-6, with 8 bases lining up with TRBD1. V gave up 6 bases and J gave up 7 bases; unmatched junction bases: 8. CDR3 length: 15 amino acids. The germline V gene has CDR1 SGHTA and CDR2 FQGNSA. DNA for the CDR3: TGTGCCAGCAGTTCCGGACAGGGCGGGAATTCACCCCTCCACTTT. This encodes CASSSGQGGNSPLHF. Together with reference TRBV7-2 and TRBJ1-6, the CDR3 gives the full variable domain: GAGVSQSPSNKVTEKGKDVELRCDPISGHTALYWYRQSLGQGLEFLIYFQGNSAPDKSGLPSDRFSAERTGGSVSTLTIQRTQQEDSAVYLCASSSGQGGNSPLHFGNGTRLTVT.

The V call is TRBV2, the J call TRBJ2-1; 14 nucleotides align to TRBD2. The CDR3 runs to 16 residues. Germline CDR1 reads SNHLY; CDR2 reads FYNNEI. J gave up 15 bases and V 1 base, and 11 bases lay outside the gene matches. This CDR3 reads CASSEVGTSGRRSWFF. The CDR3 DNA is TGTGCCAGCAGTGAAGTGGGGACTAGCGGGAGAAGAAGTTGGTTCTTC.

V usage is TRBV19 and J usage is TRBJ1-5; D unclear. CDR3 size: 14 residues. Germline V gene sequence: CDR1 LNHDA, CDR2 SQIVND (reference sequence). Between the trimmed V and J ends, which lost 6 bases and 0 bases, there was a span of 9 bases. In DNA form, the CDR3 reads TGTGCCAGTAGCCTGGAGGATAGCAATCAGCCCCAGCATTTT. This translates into CASSLEDSNQPQHF.

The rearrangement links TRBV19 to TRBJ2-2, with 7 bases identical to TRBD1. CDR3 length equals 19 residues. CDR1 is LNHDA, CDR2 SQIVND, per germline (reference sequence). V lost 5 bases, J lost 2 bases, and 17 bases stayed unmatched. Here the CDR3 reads CASSAHTGTAGYNTGELFF. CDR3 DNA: TGTGCCAGTAGTGCACACACAGGGACAGCAGGCTATAACACCGGGGAGCTGTTTTTT.

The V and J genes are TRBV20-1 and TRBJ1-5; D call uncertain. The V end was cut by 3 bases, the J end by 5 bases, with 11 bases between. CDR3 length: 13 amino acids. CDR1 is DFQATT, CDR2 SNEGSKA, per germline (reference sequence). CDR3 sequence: CSASYGSYQPQHF. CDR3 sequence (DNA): TGCAGTGCTAGTTATGGCAGTTATCAGCCCCAGCATTTT.

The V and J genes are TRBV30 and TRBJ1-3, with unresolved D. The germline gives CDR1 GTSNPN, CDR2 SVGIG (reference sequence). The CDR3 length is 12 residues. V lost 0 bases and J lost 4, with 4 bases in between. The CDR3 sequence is CAWSVGGNTIYF. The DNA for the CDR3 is TGTGCCTGGAGTGTGGGCGGAAACACCATATATTTT.

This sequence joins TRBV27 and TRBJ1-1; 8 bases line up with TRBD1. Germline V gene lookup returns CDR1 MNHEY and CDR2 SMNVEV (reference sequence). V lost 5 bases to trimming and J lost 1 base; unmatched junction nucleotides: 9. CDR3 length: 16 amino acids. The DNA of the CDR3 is TGTGCCAGCAGTCTAAGCAGGGGGCAGACGAACACTGAAGCTTTCTTT. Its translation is CASSLSRGQTNTEAFF.

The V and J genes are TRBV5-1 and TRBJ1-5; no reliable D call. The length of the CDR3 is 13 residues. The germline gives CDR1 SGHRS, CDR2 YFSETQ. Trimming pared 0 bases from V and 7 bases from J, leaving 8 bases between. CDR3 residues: CASSLGSEQPQHF. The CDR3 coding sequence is TGCGCCAGCAGCTTGGGCAGCGAGCAGCCCCAGCATTTT.

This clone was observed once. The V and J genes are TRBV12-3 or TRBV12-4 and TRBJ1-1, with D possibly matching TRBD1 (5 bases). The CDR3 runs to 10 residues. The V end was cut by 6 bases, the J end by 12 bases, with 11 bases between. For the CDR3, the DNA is TGTGCCAGCAGCCCCGGGGGGACTTTCTTT. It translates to CASSPGGTFF.

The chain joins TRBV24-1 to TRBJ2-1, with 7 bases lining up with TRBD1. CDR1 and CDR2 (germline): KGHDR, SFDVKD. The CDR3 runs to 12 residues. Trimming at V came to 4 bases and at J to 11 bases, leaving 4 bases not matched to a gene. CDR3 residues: CATSERTGKQFF. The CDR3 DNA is TGTGCCACCAGTGAGCGGACAGGAAAGCAGTTCTTC.

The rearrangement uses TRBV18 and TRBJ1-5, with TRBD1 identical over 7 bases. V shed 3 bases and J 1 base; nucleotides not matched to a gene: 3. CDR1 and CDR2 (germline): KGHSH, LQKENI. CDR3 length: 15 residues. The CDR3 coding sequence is TGTGCCAGCTCACCCGGGACAGTCAGCAATCAGCCCCAGCATTTT. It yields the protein CASSPGTVSNQPQHF.

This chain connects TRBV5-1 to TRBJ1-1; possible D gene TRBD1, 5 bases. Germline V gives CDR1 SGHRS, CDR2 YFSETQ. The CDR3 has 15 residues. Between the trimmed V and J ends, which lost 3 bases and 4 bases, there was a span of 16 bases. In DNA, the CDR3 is TGCGCCAGCAGCTACGGGGCAGGGACGGCCACTGAAGCTTTCTTT. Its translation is CASSYGAGTATEAFF.

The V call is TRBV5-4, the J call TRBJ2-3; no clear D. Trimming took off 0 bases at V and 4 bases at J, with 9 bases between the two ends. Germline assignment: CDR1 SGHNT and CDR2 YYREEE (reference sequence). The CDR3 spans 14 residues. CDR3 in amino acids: CASSLGSSPDTQYF. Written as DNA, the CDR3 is TGTGCCAGCAGCTTGGGTAGTAGCCCAGATACGCAGTATTTT.

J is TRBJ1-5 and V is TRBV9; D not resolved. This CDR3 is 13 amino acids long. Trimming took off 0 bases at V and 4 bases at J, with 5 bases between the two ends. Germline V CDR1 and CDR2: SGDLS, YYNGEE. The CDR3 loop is CASSVAENQPQHF. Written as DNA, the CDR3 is TGTGCCAGCAGCGTAGCAGAGAATCAGCCCCAGCATTTT.

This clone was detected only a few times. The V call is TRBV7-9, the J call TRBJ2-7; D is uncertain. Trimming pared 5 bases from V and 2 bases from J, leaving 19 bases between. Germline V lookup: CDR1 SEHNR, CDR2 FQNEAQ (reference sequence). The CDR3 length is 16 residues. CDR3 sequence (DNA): TGTGCCAGCAGCCCGAGATTTTCCTTCCCCACCTACGAGCAGTACTTC. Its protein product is CASSPRFSFPTYEQYF.

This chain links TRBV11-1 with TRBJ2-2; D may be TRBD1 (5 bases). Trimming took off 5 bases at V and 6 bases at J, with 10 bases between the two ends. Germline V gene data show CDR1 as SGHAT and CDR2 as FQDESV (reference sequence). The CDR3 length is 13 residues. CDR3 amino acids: CASSLRVAGELFF. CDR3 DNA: TGTGCCAGCAGCCTCAGGGTGGCCGGGGAGCTGTTTTTT.